The clone carrying this T cell receptor (beta chain) was seen once. No antigen is known for it. This table comes from immunoSEQ multiplex PCR, and its TCRdb copy is limited to in-frame clones, with some not included. The table records 300,000 to 400,000 clones, about 85% of them present only once. The data belong to a study of Ad26.COV2.S vaccination and SARS-CoV-2 variants. Study findings and constraints: Substantial breadth was reportedly displayed by spike-specific CD8+ and CD4+ T cell responses after vaccination.

Regarding treatment: around 19 received Ad26.COV2.S at low or high dose, single or two shots; a few received placebo; per-sample allocation not given. At day 63 after the first vaccine or placebo injection, samples were drawn. The CDR3 loop spans 15 amino acids. The V end was cut by 0 bases, the J end by 7 bases, with 11 bases between. Germline V gives CDR1 SGHRS, CDR2 YFSETQ. The input for sequencing was peripheral blood, taken in a trial of Ad26.COV2.S vaccine versus placebo. The receptor was derived from a person between 18 and 60 years old who received the Ad26.COV2.S COVID-19 vaccine or a placebo. The J gene is TRBJ1-6, the V gene TRBV5-1; possible D gene TRBD1, 5 bases. The CDR3, as DNA: TGCGCCAGCAGCTTGGTGGACGGGGGGAATTCACCCCTCCACTTT. Its translation: CASSLVDGGNSPLHF.